The rows below give T cell receptor beta chains drawn from one sample of a study of spatial heterogeneity in lung cancer. TCRdb ran MiXCR on the 5' RACE reads and lists one entry per CDR3 protein. The table lists approximately 40,000 distinct CDR3 sequences, around 5.5% of them singletons. Sequencing was performed on PBMCs, taken at surgery. Every receptor here comes from a female donor with early-stage non-small cell lung cancer. Both conserved end residues are part of each CDR3. The D gene is left open where the match is weak. The listing skips clone size in some rows; elsewhere it reads once, few, many or a size class.

j_call v_call d_call clone_size cdr3_aa cdr3_nt
TRBJ2-3 TRBV10-3 NA many CAISGFNTDTQYF TGTGCCATCAGTGGATTCAACACAGATACGCAGTATTTT
TRBJ2-7 TRBV7-2 TRBD2 NA CASSLPAGGLEQYF TGTGCCAGCAGCTTACCAGCGGGGGGGCTCGAGCAGTACTTC
TRBJ2-2 TRBV3-1 NA many CASSQGGAVTGELFF TGTGCCAGCAGCCAAGGGGGGGCAGTCACCGGGGAGCTGTTTTTT
TRBJ1-6 TRBV6-6 NA many CASSYFTGRSNSPLHF TGTGCCAGCAGTTACTTCACGGGACGGAGTAATTCACCCCTCCACTTT
TRBJ2-3 TRBV7-2 NA many CASSLDAGYTQYF TGTGCCAGCAGCTTAGATGCGGGGTATACGCAGTATTTT
TRBJ2-5 TRBV11-2 TRBD2 many CASGAGTTKETQYF TGTGCCAGTGGGGCCGGGACTACCAAAGAGACCCAGTACTTC
TRBJ2-7 TRBV2 NA many CASSDQMGGHFGYEQYF TGTGCCAGCAGTGATCAGATGGGGGGCCATTTCGGCTACGAGCAGTACTTC
TRBJ2-3 TRBV7-3 TRBD1 many CASSFTGDLTDTQYF TGTGCCAGCAGCTTTACAGGGGACCTTACAGATACGCAGTATTTT
TRBJ2-2 TRBV7-2 TRBD2 many CASSLDGGRAPGELFF TGTGCCAGCAGCTTAGACGGCGGGAGGGCTCCCGGGGAGCTGTTTTTT
TRBJ2-7 TRBV5-5 NA many CASSNSETVYEQYF TGTGCCAGCAGCAATTCGGAGACAGTTTACGAGCAGTACTTC
TRBJ1-1 TRBV6-5 NA few CASSTSGLSAFF TGTGCCAGCAGTACGTCAGGGCTCTCGGCTTTCTTT
TRBJ2-5 TRBV5-6 NA few CASSLTQETQYF TGTGCCAGCAGCTTGACCCAAGAGACCCAGTACTTC
TRBJ2-5 TRBV7-2 TRBD1 many CASSLVFGTASQETQYF TGTGCCAGCAGCTTAGTTTTTGGGACAGCCTCCCAAGAGACCCAGTACTTC
TRBJ2-3 TRBV6-5 TRBD1 NA CASGQDTDTQYF TGTGCCAGCGGACAGGACACAGATACGCAGTATTTT
TRBJ2-1 TRBV6-8 TRBD2 many CASRNVLAGGEGQFF TGTGCCAGCAGAAATGTTCTTGCGGGAGGGGAAGGGCAGTTCTTC